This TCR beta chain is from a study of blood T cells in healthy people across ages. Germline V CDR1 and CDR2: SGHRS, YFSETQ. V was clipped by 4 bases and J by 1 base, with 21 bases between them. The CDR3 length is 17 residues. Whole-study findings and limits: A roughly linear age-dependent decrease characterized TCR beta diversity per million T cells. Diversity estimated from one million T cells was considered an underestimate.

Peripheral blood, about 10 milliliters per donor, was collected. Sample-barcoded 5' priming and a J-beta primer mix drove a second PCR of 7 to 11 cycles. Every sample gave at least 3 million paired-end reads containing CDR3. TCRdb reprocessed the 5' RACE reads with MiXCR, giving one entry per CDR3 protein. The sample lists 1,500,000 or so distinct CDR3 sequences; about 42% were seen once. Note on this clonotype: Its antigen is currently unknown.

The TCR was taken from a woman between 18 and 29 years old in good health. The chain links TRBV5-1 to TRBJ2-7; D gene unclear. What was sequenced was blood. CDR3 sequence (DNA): TGCGCCAGCAGCCCCGCTGTGTCGAGCCTTCGATCCTACGAGCAGTACTTC. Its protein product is CASSPAVSSLRSYEQYF.